This T cell receptor beta chain was identified during a study of shared clonotypes between healthy human individuals. Study-level results: Across a handful of donors, naive CD4 shared 5% to 5.5%, naive CD8 around 3.8%, memory CD4 roughly 2.4%, memory CD8 0.35% to 0.5%. Clonotypes not shared had lower generation probabilities than those common to all four donors.

Comments on this clone: Its cognate antigen is unknown.

Terminally differentiated effector memory CD45RA+ cells were excluded from the naive CD8 cells, which were CD45RO-negative and positively selected for CCR7. Caucasian adults residing in Nashville, Tennessee made up all the donors. The germline V and J ends were trimmed by 2 bases and 2 bases, with 16 bases remaining between them. CDR1 SEHNR and CDR2 FQNEAQ come from the germline V gene (reference sequence). This CDR3 is built from 16 residues. Clones were read by immunoSEQ multiplex PCR, and TCRdb kept only the in-frame ones, dropping some. There are over 2 million clones in the sample; approximately 94% occur only once, and around 1.1% lies in the top ten.

This TCR was recovered from a man aged 18 to 29 in good health. Sequencing was done on a sample of naive CD8+ T cells sorted from blood. The chain links TRBV7-9 to TRBJ2-7; no reliable D call. CDR3: CASSLTLGSETYEQYF. The CDR3 nucleotides are TGTGCCAGCAGCTTAACGTTAGGTTCAGAAACCTACGAGCAGTACTTC.